One T cell receptor (beta chain) is described in this entry. The antigen is unknown. 13 Jbeta primers and 60 Vbeta primers were used for the PCR. Clones were read by immunoSEQ multiplex PCR, and TCRdb kept only the in-frame ones, dropping some. The sample includes 150,000 to 200,000 clones, about 88% of them seen just once. V trimming: 4 bases; J trimming: 3 bases; junction bases outside the gene matches: 8. The CDR3 is 16 amino acids. CDR1 and CDR2 from the germline V gene are MDHEN and SYDVKM. This record comes from a study of cytomegalovirus exposure and HLA in healthy donors. Whole-study findings and limits: Earlier analysis found most TCR beta V segments productive about 90% or about 30% of the time. The authors later found TCR association rates varying by HLA locus, with DRB1 most and HLA-C fewest. Reported performance of the classifier showed diagnosis of cytomegalovirus status with high specificity and sensitivity. A later analysis associated approximately 17,000 TCR beta sequences with HLA alleles at a 0.05 false discovery rate.

Sequencing was carried out using PBMCs. The origin of this receptor is a woman younger than 30 in good health and CMV-seronegative. The rearrangement joins TRBV28 to TRBJ1-4; 7 bases line up with TRBD1. CDR3 bases: TGTGCCAGCAGTTCTATCCGGGACAGCGCTAATGAAAAACTGTTTTTT. Translation: CASSSIRDSANEKLFF.